The clone carrying this T cell receptor (beta chain) was counted ten times or more. Antigen: not known. Samples came from axillary lymph nodes draining the breast cancer. The data were taken from a study of breast tumors, draining lymph nodes, adjacent tissues. General study findings and limits: Tumor TCR diversity was below lymph nodes but above nontumor tissue. Compared with basal-like, luminal-like tumors shared significantly more repertoire with nontumor tissue. Data only fit, rather than demonstrated, lymph node origin of most tumor T cells.

This CDR3 is built from 13 residues. V lost 6 bases and J 4 bases, leaving 13 bases between the germline ends. CDR1 and CDR2 (germline): DFQATT, SNEGSKA (reference sequence). One entry per CDR3 protein, called by TCRdb with MiXCR from the multiplex PCR reads. The data show about 230,000 distinct CDR3 sequences, about 34% seen once. The chain recombines TRBV20-1 with TRBJ2-1, with D tentatively TRBD2 (5 bases). The source is a female donor with breast cancer. Some clones in this sample may be carry-over from other donors' samples. Sequencing was done on a sample of axillary lymph node tissue. CDR3 amino acids: CSAPGVLYNEQFF. The CDR3 DNA follows: TGCAGTGCCCCCGGGGTACTTTACAATGAGCAGTTCTTC.